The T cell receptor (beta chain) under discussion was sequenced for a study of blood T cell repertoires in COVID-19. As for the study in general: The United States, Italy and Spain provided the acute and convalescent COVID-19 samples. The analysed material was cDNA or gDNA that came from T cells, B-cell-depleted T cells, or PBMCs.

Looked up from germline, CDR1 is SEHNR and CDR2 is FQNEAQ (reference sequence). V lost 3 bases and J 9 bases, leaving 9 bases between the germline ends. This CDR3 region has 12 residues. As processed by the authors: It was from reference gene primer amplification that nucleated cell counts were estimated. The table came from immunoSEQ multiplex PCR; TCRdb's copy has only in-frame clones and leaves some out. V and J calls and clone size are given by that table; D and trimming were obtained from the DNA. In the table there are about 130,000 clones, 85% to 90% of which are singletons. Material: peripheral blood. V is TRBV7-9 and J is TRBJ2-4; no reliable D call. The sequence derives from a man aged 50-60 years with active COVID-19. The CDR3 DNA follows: TGTGCCAGCAGCTTCCAGTCCACCATTCAGTACTTC. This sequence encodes CASSFQSTIQYF.